Listed below are T cell receptor beta chains from one sample, sequenced in a study of blood T cells in healthy people across ages. TCRdb re-called the 5' RACE reads through MiXCR, storing one row per CDR3 protein. The sample includes more than 650,000 distinct CDR3 sequences, 22% of them seen just once. Source material: blood. These receptors were obtained from a man in his 70s in good health. The CDR3 runs from the conserved cysteine through the conserved F or W. The D gene is left open where the match is weak. The size field is filled for only some rows; it gives once, few, many or a size class.

-	TRBV24-1	TRBJ2-5	-	CATSDSHRETQYF	TGTGCCACCAGTGATTCACACCGGGAGACCCAGTACTTC
many	TRBV20-1	TRBJ1-1	-	CSARDGRFQSEAFF	TGCAGTGCTAGAGATGGGCGCTTCCAAAGTGAAGCTTTCTTT
many	TRBV28	TRBJ2-7	TRBD1	CASSSLPGTVSGYEQYF	TGTGCCAGCAGTTCCCTCCCGGGGACAGTTTCAGGGTACGAGCAGTACTTC
-	TRBV12-3/TRBV12-4	TRBJ1-1	TRBD1	CASSTGAWGEAFF	TGTGCCAGTTCGACAGGGGCTTGGGGTGAAGCTTTCTTT
-	TRBV5-1	TRBJ1-2	-	CASSLDSLTYGYTF	TGCGCCAGCAGCTTGGACAGCCTAACCTATGGCTACACCTTC
few	TRBV9	TRBJ2-1	-	CASSSRMSGLVNEQFF	TGTGCCAGCAGCTCACGTATGTCAGGGCTGGTCAATGAGCAGTTCTTC
-	TRBV7-9	TRBJ2-3	-	CASSLVLTGLTDTQYF	TGTGCCAGCAGCTTGGTCCTGACAGGTCTTACAGATACGCAGTATTTT
many	TRBV29-1	TRBJ1-4	-	CSGLNGGKLFF	TGCAGCGGCCTAAATGGGGGAAAACTGTTTTTT
few	TRBV7-2	TRBJ2-3	-	CASSLEASGTDTQYF	TGTGCCAGCAGCTTAGAGGCTAGCGGCACAGATACGCAGTATTTT
few	TRBV29-1	TRBJ1-1	-	CSVVVGGPNTEAFF	TGCAGCGTTGTAGTTGGTGGGCCGAACACTGAGGCTTTCTTT
-	TRBV6-5	TRBJ2-1	-	CASSYGQVYYNEQFF	TGTGCCAGCAGTTACGGTCAGGTGTACTACAATGAGCAGTTCTTC
-	TRBV7-9	TRBJ1-2	-	CASSLASTALGLDGYTF	TGTGCCAGCAGCTTAGCGTCGACCGCCCTGGGATTAGATGGCTACACCTTC
-	TRBV18	TRBJ2-7	-	CASSPPDRFYYEQYF	TGTGCCAGCTCACCACCCGACAGGTTTTACTACGAGCAGTACTTC
-	TRBV7-2	TRBJ1-5	-	CASRRDNGQPQHF	TGTGCCAGCAGGAGGGACAACGGACAGCCCCAGCATTTT
-	TRBV20-1	TRBJ1-2	-	CSAQSRGPINYGYTF	TGCAGTGCCCAGTCCCGGGGGCCTATTAACTATGGCTACACCTTC
few	TRBV5-1	TRBJ1-1	-	CASLPSEGYTEAFF	TGCGCCAGTCTACCCTCGGAGGGATACACTGAAGCTTTCTTT
-	TRBV12-3/TRBV12-4	TRBJ1-1	-	CASRKRLGFLWKAFF	TGTGCCAGCAGGAAACGGCTGGGGTTCTTGTGGAAAGCTTTCTTT
few	TRBV7-9	TRBJ1-2	-	CASSLAGTLYGYTF	TGTGCCAGCAGCTTAGCGGGGACCTTATATGGCTACACCTTC
-	TRBV6-1	TRBJ2-3	-	CASSGRVGRSDTQYF	TGTGCCAGCAGTGGCCGTGTGGGGCGGTCAGATACGCAGTATTTT
few	TRBV7-2	TRBJ2-2	TRBD2	CASSLDVASGNTGELFF	TGTGCCAGCAGCCTCGACGTAGCTAGCGGGAACACCGGGGAGCTGTTTTTT
few	TRBV12-3/TRBV12-4	TRBJ1-2	-	CASSFGFGYGYTF	TGTGCCAGCAGTTTCGGCTTTGGCTATGGCTACACCTTC
-	TRBV24-1	TRBJ2-7	TRBD2	CATSSGGSSYEQYF	TGTGCCACCAGTTCGGGGGGGAGCTCCTACGAGCAGTACTTC
-	TRBV29-1	TRBJ2-4	-	CSVEGLASKNIQYF	TGCAGCGTTGAGGGCTTGGCCAGTAAAAACATTCAGTACTTC
few	TRBV28	TRBJ2-7	-	CASSSERFEQYF	TGTGCCAGCAGTTCAGAACGTTTCGAGCAGTACTTC
-	TRBV20-1	TRBJ2-7	TRBD2	CSARALAGLHEQYF	TGCAGTGCTAGAGCACTAGCGGGGCTCCACGAGCAGTACTTC
-	TRBV9	TRBJ1-5	-	CASSVGIGHERTLQPQHF	TGTGCCAGCAGCGTAGGGATAGGACACGAACGTACTCTTCAGCCCCAGCATTTT
-	TRBV5-1	TRBJ2-5	-	CASSTLGAQETQYF	TGCGCCAGCAGCACCCTGGGGGCCCAAGAGACCCAGTACTTC
many	TRBV5-1	TRBJ1-1	TRBD1	CASSLVAGGEAFF	TGCGCCAGCAGCTTGGTGGCAGGGGGTGAAGCTTTCTTT
-	TRBV5-6	TRBJ2-6	-	CASSLYGSGANALTF	TGTGCCAGCAGCTTGTACGGGTCTGGGGCCAACGCCCTGACTTTC
few	TRBV20-1	TRBJ1-2	-	CRGGFRGYTF	TGCAGGGGAGGGTTCAGGGGCTACACCTTC
-	TRBV30	TRBJ2-1	-	CAWSDQFNEQFF	TGTGCCTGGAGTGATCAGTTCAATGAGCAGTTCTTC
many	TRBV18	TRBJ2-3	-	CASSPPISTDTQYF	TGTGCCAGCTCACCACCGATCAGCACAGATACGCAGTATTTT
few	TRBV29-1	TRBJ1-1	-	CSVPKGVSEAFF	TGCAGCGTTCCCAAGGGGGTTTCTGAAGCTTTCTTT
-	TRBV4-3	TRBJ1-4	TRBD1	CASSQGDRVGEKLFF	TGCGCCAGCAGCCAAGGGGACAGGGTGGGCGAAAAACTGTTTTTT
-	TRBV7-9	TRBJ1-3	-	CASIKADSSGNTIYF	TGTGCCAGCATCAAAGCCGACTCCTCTGGAAACACCATATATTTT
-	TRBV20-1	TRBJ1-1	-	CSARDTGRMNTEAFF	TGCAGTGCTAGAGATACGGGACGGATGAACACTGAAGCTTTCTTT
-	TRBV7-8	TRBJ1-2	-	CASSFSGSRGYTF	TGTGCCAGCAGCTTTTCAGGGAGTAGGGGCTACACCTTC
-	TRBV7-2	TRBJ1-1	-	CASSSARGTEAFF	TGTGCCAGCAGCTCTGCCAGGGGCACTGAAGCTTTCTTT
-	TRBV25-1	TRBJ1-4	TRBD1	CASTTGYEKLFF	TGTGCCAGCACGACAGGGTATGAAAAACTGTTTTTT
few	TRBV29-1	TRBJ1-2	-	CSVRSGTNNYGYTF	TGCAGCGTCCGGTCCGGGACAAATAACTATGGCTACACCTTC
few	TRBV6-5	TRBJ1-3	-	CASSLMGARGNTIYF	TGTGCCAGCAGCTTGATGGGAGCCCGTGGAAACACCATATATTTT
few	TRBV7-6	TRBJ1-1	-	CASSLGGGEWTAEAFF	TGTGCCAGCAGCTTAGGAGGGGGGGAATGGACCGCTGAAGCTTTCTTT
many	TRBV3-1	TRBJ1-2	TRBD1	CASSLGQGLGYTF	TGTGCCAGCAGCCTGGGACAGGGCCTAGGCTACACCTTC
-	TRBV5-6	TRBJ1-4	-	CASSAKRVYEKLFF	TGTGCCAGCAGCGCGAAGAGGGTCTATGAAAAACTGTTTTTT
many	TRBV12-3/TRBV12-4	TRBJ2-3	-	CASSPRNTDTQYF	TGTGCCAGCTCACCTCGAAACACAGATACGCAGTATTTT
many	TRBV12-3/TRBV12-4	TRBJ1-4	-	CASSLGGRSNEKLFF	TGTGCCAGCAGTTTAGGGGGCAGAAGTAATGAAAAACTGTTTTTT
-	TRBV5-1	TRBJ2-5	TRBD2	CASRPSGLAGQETQYF	TGCGCCAGCCGTCCCTCTGGACTAGCGGGACAAGAGACCCAGTACTTC
few	TRBV7-9	TRBJ1-4	-	CSSSLGYGLFF	TGTTCCAGCAGCTTGGGATATGGGCTGTTTTTT
many	TRBV20-1	TRBJ1-1	TRBD1	CSASRGLDTEAFF	TGCAGTGCTAGCAGGGGGCTGGACACTGAAGCTTTCTTT
few	TRBV12-3/TRBV12-4	TRBJ2-7	-	CASSDDTAAEQYF	TGTGCCAGCAGTGACGACACAGCAGCCGAGCAGTACTTC
once	TRBV7-6	TRBJ1-2	-	CASSLGYGDLDGYTF	TGTGCCAGCAGCTTAGGTTACGGCGACCTAGATGGCTACACCTTC